The 5 T cell receptor beta chains presented below share a single source sample, sequenced in a study of cytomegalovirus exposure and HLA in healthy donors. Only in-frame clones appear in the TCRdb table, and some are missing; sequencing was by immunoSEQ multiplex PCR. The table lists about 310,000 clones, 88% of them singletons. Sequences were obtained from PBMCs. Every receptor here comes from a man under 40 in good health and CMV-seronegative.

The chain couples TRBV6-6 to TRBJ2-7; perhaps TRBD1 as D (6 bases). The CDR3 sequence is 14 residues long. V shed 6 bases and J shed 0 bases, with 12 bases lying between them. Germline V gene data show CDR1 as MNHNY and CDR2 as SVGAGI (reference sequence). Here the CDR3 reads CASRPQGFSYEQYF. In DNA, the CDR3 is TGTGCCAGCAGACCTCAGGGGTTCTCCTACGAGCAGTACTTC.

V is TRBV25-1 and J is TRBJ1-3; TRBD1 matches at 12 bases. CDR3 length equals 15 residues. Germline V gene lookup returns CDR1 MGHDK and CDR2 SYGVNS. Trimming took 8 bases from V and 4 from J; bases not matched to a gene: 6. CDR3 in amino acids: CASQRDRGQGNTIYF. The CDR3 DNA sequence: TGTGCCAGCCAAAGGGACAGGGGGCAAGGAAACACCATATATTTT.

This chain connects TRBV7-2 to TRBJ2-3; 13 bases agree with TRBD2. The CDR3 is 14 amino acids. CDR1 is SGHTA and CDR2 is FQGNSA in the germline V gene. With V trimmed by 0 bases and J by 10 bases, 1 base remained unmatched. The DNA of the CDR3 is TGTGCCAGCAGCTTAGCACTAGCGGGGGGGTCGCAGTATTTT. Its protein is CASSLALAGGSQYF.

The chain links TRBV11-2 to TRBJ2-3, with 8 bases lining up with TRBD2. V lost 6 bases, J lost 1 base, and 6 bases stayed unmatched. This CDR3 is built from 15 residues. Germline CDR1 and CDR2: SGHAT and FQNNGV. The CDR3: CASRIAGTRTDTQYF. For the CDR3, the DNA is TGTGCCAGCAGAATAGCGGGGACCCGCACAGATACGCAGTATTTT.

V gene TRBV11-3 combines with J gene TRBJ2-7; TRBD2 agrees at 8 bases. This CDR3 has 14 residues. V lost 5 bases to trimming and J lost 3 bases; unmatched junction nucleotides: 6. The germline gives CDR1 SGHNT, CDR2 YENEEA. The CDR3 coding sequence is TGTGCCAGCAGCCCCGGGGGGGGGATCTACGAGCAGTACTTC. It specifies CASSPGGGIYEQYF.